Each of the 17 T cell receptor beta chains below was sequenced from the same sample in a study of T cell changes during pregnancy in multiple sclerosis. Generated by immunoSEQ multiplex PCR, the TCRdb table keeps only in-frame clones and is missing some. The sample yields some 80,000 clones, 90% to 95% seen once. Sequenced material: peripheral blood, taken in the second trimester of pregnancy. These receptors came from a female donor with multiple sclerosis, enrolled in a pregnancy study.

The chain combines TRBV29-1 with TRBJ1-2, with 12 bases aligning to TRBD1. V lost 8 bases to trimming and J lost 8 bases; unmatched junction nucleotides: 9. Germline V gene sequence: CDR1 SQVTM, CDR2 ANQGSEA. The CDR3 runs 13 residues. CDR3 in amino acids: CSSRGTGGLGYTF. The CDR3 coding sequence is TGCAGCTCCCGTGGGACAGGGGGCTTGGGCTACACCTTC.

This sequence joins TRBV5-1 and TRBJ1-1; D not certain. CDR1 SGHRS and CDR2 YFSETQ come from the germline V gene. V was shortened by 0 bases and J by 0 bases, with 18 bases between the two germline ends. CDR3 size: 18 residues. The CDR3 region has the DNA TGCGCCAGCAGCTTGGGTCCCGGACTGTCTTTGATGAACACTGAAGCTTTCTTT. It translates to CASSLGPGLSLMNTEAFF.

V gene TRBV4-2 combines with J gene TRBJ2-7; 7 bases are shared with TRBD1. Germline V gene data show CDR1 as LGHNA and CDR2 as YNFKEQ. This CDR3 spans 12 amino acids. J lost 9 bases, V lost 6 bases, and 8 bases had no gene match. CDR3 residues: CASSDPGGVQYF. The CDR3 DNA sequence: TGTGCCAGCAGTGACCCAGGGGGAGTGCAGTACTTC.

This chain joins TRBV5-1 and TRBJ2-3; 8 bases are a match to TRBD2. The CDR3 contains 14 residues. The V and J ends lost 4 bases and 8 bases, in that order; junction bases with no gene match: 9. CDR1 SGHRS and CDR2 YFSETQ come from the germline V gene. CDR3 nucleotides: TGCGCCAGCAGCCAACATAGCGGGAAACGTACGCAGTATTTT. It encodes CASSQHSGKRTQYF. Filled out from reference TRBV5-1 and TRBJ2-3, the complete variable domain reads KAGVTQTPRYLIKTRGQQVTLSCSPISGHRSVSWYQQTPGQGLQFLFEYFSETQRNKGNFPGRFSGRQFSNSRSEMNVSTLELGDSALYLCASSQHSGKRTQYFGPGTRLTVL.

This chain uses TRBV6-6 with TRBJ1-4; D possibly corresponds to TRBD1 (6 bases). V lost 6 bases and J lost 2, with 10 bases in between. The CDR3 runs to 14 residues. Per the germline V gene, CDR1 is MNHNY and CDR2 is SVGAGI (reference sequence). The CDR3 DNA is TGTGCCAGCAGAGAGGGGGGGACTAATGAAAAACTGTTTTTT. Amino acid sequence: CASREGGTNEKLFF.

The J gene is TRBJ2-7, the V gene TRBV6-1, with 12 bases lining up with TRBD2. With V trimmed by 5 bases and J by 6 bases, 5 bases remained unmatched. Per the germline V gene, CDR1 is MNHNS and CDR2 is SASEGT. There are 14 residues in the CDR3. The CDR3 is CASSIGLAGSEQYF. The CDR3 DNA is TGTGCCAGCAGTATTGGACTAGCGGGATCCGAGCAGTACTTC.

The genes are TRBV5-4 and TRBJ2-1; 8 nucleotides line up with TRBD1. Germline V gives CDR1 SGHNT, CDR2 YYREEE (reference sequence). The length of the CDR3 is 19 residues. Germline trimming cut 1 base from V and 2 bases from J; bases unmatched to any gene: 14. The CDR3 DNA reads as TGTGCCAGCAGCTTGTATAGGACAGGGTATGAACAGCCCTACAATGAGCAGTTCTTC. Amino acid sequence: CASSLYRTGYEQPYNEQFF.

The rearrangement joins TRBV5-8 to TRBJ1-2; 7 nucleotides line up with TRBD1. Trimming took 4 bases from V and 4 from J; bases not matched to a gene: 13. This CDR3 has 16 residues. The germline V gene has CDR1 SGHTS and CDR2 YDEGEE. The CDR3 sequence: CASSPRGQGPFYGYTF. The CDR3 DNA is TGTGCCAGCAGCCCTAGGGGGCAGGGGCCCTTCTATGGCTACACCTTC.

This chain links TRBV12-5 with TRBJ2-7; 9 nucleotides line up with TRBD2. J was trimmed by 7 bases and V by 6 bases; bases with no gene match: 10. This CDR3 has 14 residues. CDR1 and CDR2 (germline): LGHNT, FRNRAP. For the CDR3, the DNA is TGTGCTAGTGGCCCGGGACTAGCTCCGGGGGAGCAGTACTTC. Encoded protein: CASGPGLAPGEQYF. Using reference TRBV12-5 and TRBJ2-7 for the parts outside the CDR3, the full variable domain is DARVTQTPRHKVTEMGQEVTMRCQPILGHNTVFWYRQTMMQGLELLAYFRNRAPLDDSGMPKDRFSAEMPDATLATLKIQPSEPRDSAVYFCASGPGLAPGEQYFGPGTRLTVT.

The rearrangement links TRBV30 to TRBJ2-1, with 7 positions matching TRBD1. Trimming removed 5 bases from V and 1 base from J; junction bases left unmatched: 11. The CDR3 is 16 residues long. From germline, CDR1 is GTSNPN and CDR2 SVGIG (reference sequence). This CDR3 is CAWGQAGVGSYNEQFF. In DNA, the CDR3 is TGTGCCTGGGGACAGGCAGGGGTCGGATCCTACAATGAGCAGTTCTTC.

DNA of the CDR3: TGTGCCAGCAGCTTAAGACAGAGCTCTAGCACAGATACGCAGTATTTT. It encodes CASSLRQSSSTDTQYF. The chain has TRBV7-2 and TRBJ2-3; tentative D call: TRBD1 (5 bases). Germline V CDR1 and CDR2: SGHTA, FQGNSA. Trimming removed 2 bases at V and 0 bases at J, with 12 bases between. The CDR3 loop spans 16 amino acids.

This chain joins TRBV10-2 and TRBJ2-7, with 11 bases lining up with TRBD2. Germline CDR1 and CDR2: WSHSY and SAAADI. CDR3 length: 16 residues. V was clipped by 8 bases and J by 4 bases; unmatched bases: 13. The CDR3 coding sequence is TGCGCCAGCGCACGGACTAGCGGGTTTGTTACGTACGAGCAGTACTTC. It encodes CASARTSGFVTYEQYF.

The chain combines TRBV28 with TRBJ2-3, with 8 bases lining up with TRBD2. The junction had 4 bases not matched to a gene; V was cut back by 4 bases and J by 1 base. The germline V gene has CDR1 MDHEN and CDR2 SYDVKM. The CDR3 loop spans 15 amino acids. This chain's CDR3 is CASSWLREGTDTQYF. CDR3 nucleotides: TGTGCCAGCAGTTGGTTGCGGGAGGGCACAGATACGCAGTATTTT.

This clone was seen more than once but under ten times. This chain connects TRBV6-4 to TRBJ2-6, with 7 bases that match TRBD1. V trimming: 5 bases; J trimming: 3 bases; junction bases outside the gene matches: 7. The CDR3 contains 16 residues. CDR1 is MRHNA, CDR2 SNTAGT, per germline. CDR3 amino acids: CASSSTGSVGANVLTF. Here the CDR3 DNA reads TGTGCCAGCAGTTCGACAGGGTCCGTTGGGGCCAACGTCCTGACTTTC.

This clone has a single count. The V gene is TRBV27, the J gene TRBJ2-5; perhaps TRBD2 as D (6 bases). Trimming cost V 6 bases and J 5 bases, with 13 bases left between them. The germline V gene encodes CDR1 MNHEY and CDR2 SMNVEV (reference sequence). CDR3 size: 13 residues. The CDR3 protein is CASSRIRGETQYF. For the CDR3, the DNA is TGTGCCAGCAGCCGTATCCGGGGGGAGACCCAGTACTTC.

The chain employs TRBV11-2 and TRBJ2-7; maybe TRBD2 (6 bases). V shed 4 bases and J shed 0 bases, with 10 bases lying between them. The germline CDR1 and CDR2 sequences are SGHAT and FQNNGV. This CDR3 is 14 amino acids long. The CDR3 DNA follows: TGTGCCAGCAGCTCGGGACTCTACTCCTACGAGCAGTACTTC. It is translated as CASSSGLYSYEQYF.

This chain links TRBV6-5 with TRBJ2-2; D unresolved. The ends were cut back, 0 bases at V and 1 base at J, with 6 bases in the middle. Germline loops: CDR1 MNHEY, CDR2 SVGAGI. This CDR3 has 15 residues. The CDR3: CASSYSIENTGELFF. CDR3 in DNA: TGTGCCAGCAGTTACTCGATAGAGAACACCGGGGAGCTGTTTTTT.